This T cell receptor beta chain originates from a study of immune characterization of retroperitoneal liposarcoma. A few counts support this clonotype. From germline, CDR1 is MNHEY and CDR2 SMNVEV (reference sequence). The CDR3 runs 13 residues. In TCRdb, the PCR reads were re-called with MiXCR into one record per CDR3 protein. The sample includes 10,000 or so distinct CDR3 sequences, roughly 26% of them seen just once. The receptor comes from a female donor with retroperitoneal liposarcoma. V gene TRBV27 combines with J gene TRBJ2-1; TRBD1 aligns across 10 bases. The tail of the sequence fits TRBJ2-7 better, so the J call may be wrong. The specimen sequenced was tumor tissue. CDR3 protein: CASSRQGAGEQYF. The CDR3 bases are TGTGCCAGCAGCAGACAGGGGGCGGGAGAGCAGTACTTC.